This passage covers 5 T cell receptor beta chains from one sample sequenced in a study of blood T cell repertoires in COVID-19. Data came from immunoSEQ multiplex PCR; TCRdb stores just in-frame clones and leaves some out. The table has just over 150,000 clones, 82% seen once; the top ten hold 7%. The sample comprised peripheral blood. All receptors come from a woman in her thirties or forties with COVID-19, enrolled during active disease.

This clone is a singleton in its sample. The rearrangement uses TRBV9 and TRBJ2-2, with D possibly TRBD1 on 7 matching bases. The CDR3 consists of 15 residues. Germline V gene sequence: CDR1 SGDLS, CDR2 YYNGEE. Trimming left V 3 bases short and J 5 bases short, with 14 bases between. The CDR3: CASSGGDSGTGELFF. CDR3 DNA: TGTGCCAGCAGCGGGGGGGACAGCGGGACCGGGGAGCTGTTTTTT.

This chain links TRBV6-6 with TRBJ2-7; 7 bases map to TRBD2. The CDR3 loop spans 15 amino acids. Germline trimming cut 0 bases from V and 5 bases from J; bases unmatched to any gene: 7. In germline, CDR1 is MNHNY, CDR2 SVGAGI (reference sequence). CDR3 DNA: TGTGCCAGCAGTTACTCTGGGAGGGGAGGGGACGAGCAGTACGTC. It specifies CASSYSGRGGDEQYV.

The gene calls are TRBV6-6 and TRBJ2-1, with 9 bases aligning to TRBD2. The CDR3 runs to 19 residues. CDR1 MNHNY and CDR2 SVGAGI come from the germline V gene (reference sequence). The J segment lost 3 bases and the V segment lost 5 bases, leaving 17 bases of the junction unmatched. In nucleotides, the CDR3 is TGTGCCAGCAGTCCAAAGGGATTTCTAGCGGGAAGGATCTACAATGAGCAGTTCTTC. Protein product: CASSPKGFLAGRIYNEQFF.

This rearrangement joins TRBV2 to TRBJ2-1; TRBD2 matches at 10 bases. The CDR3 is 13 residues long. The trim removed 5 bases at V and 6 bases at J, leaving 1 base unmatched. Germline V gene data show CDR1 as SNHLY and CDR2 as FYNNEI. DNA for the CDR3: TGTGCCAGCAGTAGCGGGGGGGCCAATGAGCAGTTCTTC. It translates to CASSSGGANEQFF.

CDR3 bases: TGTGCCTGGAGTGACGGCCGGGATCAGCCCCAGCATTTT. This codes for CAWSDGRDQPQHF. The chain is built from TRBV30 and TRBJ1-5; D unclear. V gave up 1 base and J gave up 5 bases, with 9 bases separating them. CDR1 and CDR2 from the germline V gene are GTSNPN and SVGIG (reference sequence). The CDR3 is made up of 13 amino acids.